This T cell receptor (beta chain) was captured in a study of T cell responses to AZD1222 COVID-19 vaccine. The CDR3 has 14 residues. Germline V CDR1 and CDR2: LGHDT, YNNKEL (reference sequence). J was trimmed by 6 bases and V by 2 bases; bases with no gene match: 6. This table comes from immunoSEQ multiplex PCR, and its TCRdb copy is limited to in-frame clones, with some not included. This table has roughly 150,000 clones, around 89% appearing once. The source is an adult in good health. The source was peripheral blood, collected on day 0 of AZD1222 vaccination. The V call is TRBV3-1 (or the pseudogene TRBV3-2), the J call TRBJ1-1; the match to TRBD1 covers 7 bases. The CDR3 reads CASSQPTGLAEAFF. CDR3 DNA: TGTGCCAGCAGCCAACCGACAGGGTTGGCTGAAGCTTTCTTT.